This TCR beta chain is drawn from a study of T cell repertoires in cytomegalovirus infection. Study at large: In the study, CMV epitopes included recently identified HLA-C-restricted and well-studied HLA-B-restricted ones. Through public TCR beta signatures, both CMV infection and matching HLA type were indicated. Study results and limitations: What dominated the ex vivo response were HLA-C-restricted CMV-specific TCR beta clonotypes. Summed public TCR beta family frequency identified CMV carriers bearing the relevant HLA.

MiXCR, run by TCRdb on the reads, gives a single entry per CDR3 protein. Of 650,000 to 900,000 distinct CDR3 sequences in the sample, about 33% were seen once. Concerning this clonotype: Its antigen is currently unknown.

The CDR3 spans 18 residues. V shed 4 bases and J shed 5 bases, with 24 bases lying between them. Germline loops: CDR1 SGHNT, CDR2 YYREEE (reference sequence). The chain carries TRBV5-4 and TRBJ1-4; D ambiguous. The TCR originated in a human donor in good health (CMV status not recorded). Some clones in this sample may be carry-over from other donors' samples. Here the sequenced sample was cultured CD8+ T cells from PBMCs, taken from culture after CMV antigen stimulation. In DNA form, the CDR3 reads TGTGCCAGCAGCAGTATACCGAGACTTGGACTGCAGAATGAAAAACTGTTTTTT. This encodes CASSSIPRLGLQNEKLFF. Full variable domain (remainder filled in from reference TRBV5-4 and TRBJ1-4): ETGVTQSPTHLIKTRGQQVTLRCSSQSGHNTVSWYQQALGQGPQFIFQYYREEENGRGNFPPRFSGLQFPNYSSELNVNALELDDSALYLCASSSIPRLGLQNEKLFFGSGTQLSVL.